These 27 T cell receptor beta chains came from one sample sequenced in a study of T cells after yellow fever vaccination. One entry per CDR3 protein, called by TCRdb with MiXCR from the 5' RACE reads. Of 9,500 to 15,000 distinct CDR3 sequences in the sample, approximately 5.3% were seen once. Sequences were derived from PBMCs, either bulk or a sorted T-cell subset (CD4+, CD8+, memory, or dextramer-sorted; not recorded which), sampled on the day of the yellow fever booster vaccination. Receptor source: a man aged 25 to 40 who received the YFV17D yellow fever vaccine.

This clonotype is medium-sized. This chain uses TRBV12-3 or TRBV12-4 with TRBJ1-3; D may be TRBD1 (5 bases). The CDR3 is made up of 14 amino acids. V dropped 6 bases and J dropped 0 bases, with 9 bases sitting between them. The CDR3 DNA reads TGTGCCAGCAGCTCAGGGACCTCTGGAAACACCATATATTTT. Amino acids: CASSSGTSGNTIYF.

The sample holds many counts of this clonotype. This chain links TRBV5-1 with TRBJ2-5; 8 bases line up with TRBD1. V gave up 0 bases and J gave up 6 bases; unmatched junction bases: 7. Germline-derived CDR1 and CDR2 are SGHRS and YFSETQ. The CDR3 is 15 amino acids. The CDR3 region is CASSLAGTGTKTQYF. CDR3 nucleotides: TGCGCCAGCAGCTTGGCGGGGACAGGAACTAAGACCCAGTACTTC.

This clonotype appeared many times. The chain uses TRBV18 and TRBJ2-5, with D unresolved. Germline CDR1 is KGHSH and CDR2 is LQKENI. The CDR3 sequence is 13 residues long. Trimming pared 3 bases from V and 3 bases from J, leaving 8 bases between. CDR3 nucleotide sequence: TGTGCCAGCTCACCGGCCCAAGAAGAGACCCAGTACTTC. It yields the protein CASSPAQEETQYF.

This clonotype was detected many times. The chain is built from TRBV6-2 or TRBV6-3 and TRBJ2-2; perhaps TRBD2 as D (6 bases). The CDR3 extends over 15 amino acids. With 6 bases removed from V and 4 bases from J, the gap between germline ends came to 15 bases. Germline CDR1 MNHEY, CDR2 SVGEGT. CDR3 bases: TGTGCCAGCAGCTGGAGACTAGGCACCACCGGGGAGCTGTTTTTT. Amino acids: CASSWRLGTTGELFF.

This clonotype showed up many times. The chain couples TRBV5-1 to TRBJ2-1; 10 nucleotides align to TRBD2. The junction had 5 bases not matched to a gene; V was cut back by 0 bases and J by 8 bases. This CDR3 has 15 amino acids. The germline CDR1 and CDR2 sequences are SGHRS and YFSETQ. DNA for the CDR3: TGCGCCAGCAGCTTGGGGCTAGCGGGAGACTATGAGCAGTTCTTC. This gives the protein CASSLGLAGDYEQFF.

Judged by abundance, this clonotype is medium-sized. The chain joins TRBV3-1 to TRBJ2-1, with D unresolved. The length of the CDR3 is 13 residues. Germline V gene data show CDR1 as LGHDT and CDR2 as YNNKEL (reference sequence). Trimming removed 2 bases from V and 6 bases from J, with 8 bases in between. CDR3 in DNA: TGTGCCAGCAGCCAACAACTTCCCAATGAGCAGTTCTTC. Encoded protein: CASSQQLPNEQFF.

This clonotype came up a few times. The J gene is TRBJ1-2, the V gene TRBV28; D remains ambiguous. Trimming shortened V by 1 base and J by 4 bases, and 10 bases separated the two germline ends. The CDR3 extends over 14 amino acids. The germline gives CDR1 MDHEN, CDR2 SYDVKM. CDR3 bases: TGTGCCAGCAGTTTATACCGCCAGCGCTATGGCTACACCTTC. This encodes CASSLYRQRYGYTF.

This clonotype showed up many times. This sequence joins TRBV12-3 or TRBV12-4 and TRBJ2-1; 10 positions match TRBD2. The trim removed 6 bases at V and 8 bases at J, leaving 7 bases unmatched. The CDR3 contains 14 residues. The CDR3 region has the DNA TGTGCCAGCAGACCTAGCGGGAGTCGGTATGAGCAGTTCTTC. Amino acid sequence: CASRPSGSRYEQFF.

This clonotype is labeled medium-sized. The chain uses TRBV5-1 and TRBJ2-3, with 14 positions matching TRBD2. The junction had 6 bases not matched to a gene; V was cut back by 4 bases and J by 8 bases. Germline CDR1 is SGHRS and CDR2 is YFSETQ. The CDR3 consists of 15 residues. The CDR3 protein is CASSAGLAGEGTQYF. CDR3 nucleotides: TGCGCCAGCAGCGCGGGACTAGCGGGAGAGGGTACGCAGTATTTT.

This chain links TRBV10-3 with TRBJ2-5; D not resolved. Germline V gene sequence: CDR1 ENHRY, CDR2 SYGVKD. The CDR3 is 15 amino acids. V was trimmed by 8 bases and J by 0 bases, leaving 16 bases between them. The CDR3 DNA reads as TGTGCCATCGGCCGCAACACCAAACACCAAGAGACCCAGTACTTC. Translating it yields CAIGRNTKHQETQYF.

This clonotype is judged large. The V gene is TRBV20-1, the J gene TRBJ2-5, with D tentatively TRBD1 or TRBD2 (5 bases each). The CDR3 runs to 13 residues. From germline, CDR1 is DFQATT and CDR2 SNEGSKA (reference sequence). CDR3 amino acids: CSGMRGEGETQYF. CDR3 in DNA: TGCAGCGGGATGAGGGGAGAGGGAGAGACCCAGTACTTC.

By share, this clonotype counts as medium-sized (0.01 to 0.1%). This chain uses TRBV20-1 with TRBJ2-3; 13 nucleotides match TRBD2. The V gene's germline CDR1 is DFQATT and CDR2 SNEGSKA (reference sequence). With V trimmed by 2 bases and J by 8 bases, 13 bases remained unmatched. This CDR3 has 17 residues. As DNA, the CDR3 is TGCAGTGCTAGAAAAGGACTAGCGGGAGCAGTAGCAGTTACGCAGTATTTT. As protein: CSARKGLAGAVAVTQYF.

This clonotype came up many times. This chain joins TRBV5-4 and TRBJ2-6; D is possibly TRBD1 or TRBD2 (5 bases each). This CDR3 is built from 17 residues. Germline V gives CDR1 SGHNT, CDR2 YYREEE (reference sequence). The germline V and J ends were trimmed by 4 bases and 0 bases, with 14 bases remaining between them. The CDR3 DNA is TGTGCCAGCAGCCGCCGGGACGGCGACTCTGGGGCCAACGTCCTGACTTTC. It translates to CASSRRDGDSGANVLTF.

This clonotype was detected many times. The J gene is TRBJ2-1, the V gene TRBV24-1; D is ambiguous. V gave up 1 base and J gave up 0 bases, with 9 bases separating them. Looked up from germline, CDR1 is KGHDR and CDR2 is SFDVKD. CDR3 length equals 16 residues. The CDR3 is CATSDFRSYSYNEQFF. Written as DNA, the CDR3 is TGTGCCACCAGTGATTTTCGCAGTTACTCCTACAATGAGCAGTTCTTC.

This clonotype was observed at least ten times. The chain recombines TRBV19 with TRBJ2-3, with D unresolved. CDR3 length: 12 amino acids. V was trimmed by 6 bases and J by 6 bases, leaving 10 bases between them. CDR1 LNHDA and CDR2 SQIVND come from the germline V gene (reference sequence). CDR3: CASRRNRDTQYF. The CDR3 DNA reads as TGTGCCAGTAGACGGAATCGGGATACGCAGTATTTT.

This clonotype was found many times. The V call is TRBV9, the J call TRBJ2-5; tentative D call: TRBD1 (5 bases). V lost 4 bases, J lost 4 bases, and 14 bases lay in between. Germline-derived CDR1 and CDR2 are SGDLS and YYNGEE. This CDR3 region has 14 residues. The CDR3 region is CASSPDTGRETQYF. The CDR3 DNA reads TGTGCCAGCAGCCCTGACACAGGAAGAGAGACCCAGTACTTC.

This clonotype was observed at least ten times. The J gene is TRBJ1-2, the V gene TRBV19; TRBD1 agrees at 10 bases. Germline values: CDR1 LNHDA, CDR2 SQIVND (reference sequence). The CDR3 loop spans 14 amino acids. Trimming removed 4 bases from V and 4 bases from J; junction bases left unmatched: 3. CDR3 bases: TGTGCCAGTAGTACCGGGACAGGGGCCTATGGCTACACCTTC. This encodes CASSTGTGAYGYTF. Full variable domain (rest looked up from reference TRBV19 and TRBJ1-2): DGGITQSPKYLFRKEGQNVTLSCEQNLNHDAMYWYRQDPGQGLRLIYYSQIVNDFQKGDIAEGYSVSREKKESFPLTVTSAQKNPTAFYLCASSTGTGAYGYTFGSGTRLTVV.

Many counts were recorded for this clonotype. The rearrangement uses TRBV4-3 and TRBJ2-1; no reliable D call. Germline lookup yields CDR1 LGHNA and CDR2 YSLEER. This CDR3 contains 13 residues. The ends were cut back, 3 bases at V and 9 bases at J, with 12 bases in the middle. CDR3 bases: TGCGCCAGCAGCCAGATGGGGTGGGGTGAGCAGTTCTTC. It specifies CASSQMGWGEQFF.

Ten or more counts support this clonotype. This sequence joins TRBV5-1 and TRBJ2-5, with TRBD1 matching over 7 bases. Germline CDR1 and CDR2: SGHRS and YFSETQ. The CDR3 consists of 14 residues. The V gene end was trimmed by 0 bases and the J gene end by 5 bases; junction bases not matched to a gene: 4. CDR3 amino acids: CASSLGDREETQYF. The CDR3 DNA follows: TGCGCCAGCAGCTTGGGAGACAGGGAGGAGACCCAGTACTTC.

At least ten counts were recorded for this clonotype. This chain links TRBV30 with TRBJ1-1, with D unclear. Trimming took 5 bases from V and 7 from J, leaving 14 bases between them. The CDR3 totals 12 residues. The germline V gene has CDR1 GTSNPN and CDR2 SVGIG (reference sequence). CDR3 amino acids: CAWEVVQSEAFF. The DNA for the CDR3 is TGTGCCTGGGAGGTTGTACAGAGTGAAGCTTTCTTT.

This clonotype turned up a few times. The chain employs TRBV4-3 and TRBJ1-2, with 7 nucleotides matching TRBD1. The CDR3 has 16 residues. V was clipped by 4 bases and J by 5 bases; unmatched bases: 13. CDR1 LGHNA and CDR2 YSLEER come from the germline V gene. The CDR3 here is CASSRVTGRRTYGYTF. CDR3 nucleotides: TGCGCCAGCAGCCGCGTGACAGGGAGGCGGACATATGGCTACACCTTC.

This clonotype has ten or more counts. The V gene is TRBV9, the J gene TRBJ2-5; tentative D call: TRBD1 (5 bases). Trimming pared 2 bases from V and 4 bases from J, leaving 18 bases between. This CDR3 has 16 amino acids. CDR1 and CDR2 from the germline V gene are SGDLS and YYNGEE. The CDR3 DNA sequence: TGTGCCAGCAGCGTGGGTCCAGGGATGGGGTTAGAGACCCAGTACTTC. Its protein is CASSVGPGMGLETQYF.

By proportion, this clonotype is medium-sized (0.01 to 0.1%). This chain joins TRBV5-5 and TRBJ2-7, with TRBD1 as a possible D gene (5 bases). CDR1 and CDR2 (germline): SGHKS, YYEKEE (reference sequence). The CDR3 contains 13 residues. Trimming took 10 bases from V and 2 from J, leaving 16 bases between them. Here the CDR3 reads CAWKGLRAYEQYF. For the CDR3, the DNA is TGTGCCTGGAAGGGGCTGAGAGCCTACGAGCAGTACTTC.

This clonotype was counted at least ten times. The chain employs TRBV20-1 and TRBJ2-5; 7 bases match TRBD2. Germline loops: CDR1 DFQATT, CDR2 SNEGSKA (reference sequence). The CDR3 consists of 16 residues. Losses at the gene ends were 1 base for V and 2 bases for J; bases not matched to a gene: 10. The chain's CDR3 is CSARASLAEGQETQYF. In DNA, the CDR3 is TGCAGTGCTAGAGCCTCCCTAGCGGAAGGGCAAGAGACCCAGTACTTC.

At least ten counts were recorded for this clonotype. The chain couples TRBV6-5 to TRBJ1-1, with TRBD1 matching 10 bases. With 4 bases clipped from V and 4 bases from J, the junction kept 3 bases outside the gene matches. This CDR3 contains 14 residues. The germline CDR1 and CDR2 sequences are MNHEY and SVGAGI. The DNA of the CDR3 is TGTGCCAGCAGTTCGGGGACAGGGGTCACTGAAGCTTTCTTT. Amino acid sequence: CASSSGTGVTEAFF.

This clonotype occurred many times. The rearrangement joins TRBV29-1 to TRBJ2-1; 13 bases fit TRBD2. V lost 7 bases and J lost 7; bases outside the gene matches: 7. This CDR3 has 14 residues. CDR1 SQVTM and CDR2 ANQGSEA come from the germline V gene. The CDR3 is CSGGLAGAPNEQFF. DNA of the CDR3: TGCAGCGGCGGACTAGCGGGAGCCCCTAATGAGCAGTTCTTC.

By share of the sample, this clonotype is medium-sized (0.01 to 0.1%). The chain joins TRBV12-3 or TRBV12-4 to TRBJ2-4; D may be TRBD2 (6 bases). Between the trimmed V and J ends, which lost 7 bases and 7 bases, there was a span of 14 bases. The CDR3 consists of 13 residues. The CDR3 is CASTWAGRNIQYF. Written as DNA, the CDR3 is TGTGCCAGCACCTGGGCGGGAAGGAACATTCAGTACTTC.